This passage covers 23 T cell receptor beta chains from one sample sequenced in a study of blood T cell repertoires in COVID-19. The method was immunoSEQ multiplex PCR; TCRdb's version includes in-frame clones alone and lacks a portion of them. The data contain approximately 210,000 clones, about 80% of them seen just once; the ten biggest clones take up about 15%. The sequenced material came from PBMCs or T cells enriched from blood (not recorded which). These receptors were obtained from a man aged 40-49 years who had recovered from COVID-19.

V and J are TRBV18 and TRBJ2-3; maybe TRBD1 (5 bases). Per the germline V gene, CDR1 is KGHSH and CDR2 is LQKENI. Trimming pared 3 bases from V and 9 bases from J, leaving 16 bases between. The CDR3 is 14 residues long. CDR3: CASSPPTRVWTQYF. The CDR3 nucleotides are TGTGCCAGCTCACCGCCGACCAGGGTGTGGACGCAGTATTTT.

This chain uses TRBV5-6 with TRBJ1-2; perhaps TRBD1 as D (6 bases). This CDR3 region has 14 residues. In germline, CDR1 is SGHDT, CDR2 YYEEEE. With 3 bases removed from V and 4 bases from J, the gap between germline ends came to 13 bases. Here the CDR3 reads CASSSKTGIYGYTF. CDR3 sequence (DNA): TGTGCCAGCAGCTCAAAAACAGGGATCTATGGCTACACCTTC.

V gene TRBV6-5 combines with J gene TRBJ2-2; D remains unclear. The germline gives CDR1 MNHEY, CDR2 SVGAGI. Trimming shortened V by 5 bases and J by 1 base, and 2 bases separated the two germline ends. The CDR3 has 12 residues. CDR3 sequence: CASSQNTGELFF. In DNA form, the CDR3 reads TGTGCCAGCAGTCAGAACACCGGGGAGCTGTTTTTT.

The chain carries TRBV5-4 and TRBJ1-2; perhaps TRBD1 as D (5 bases). With 4 bases removed from V and 8 bases from J, the gap between germline ends came to 18 bases. The CDR3 extends over 14 amino acids. Looked up from germline, CDR1 is SGHNT and CDR2 is YYREEE (reference sequence). CDR3 nucleotides: TGTGCCAGCAGCCGTGACTTGACAGCTCAGGGCTACACCTTC. Its protein is CASSRDLTAQGYTF.

The rearrangement joins TRBV18 to TRBJ1-1, with TRBD1 matching over 7 bases. This CDR3 contains 16 residues. The V gene end was trimmed by 4 bases and the J gene end by 7 bases; junction bases not matched to a gene: 15. Germline lookup yields CDR1 KGHSH and CDR2 LQKENI. The CDR3: CASSLGQALLKGEAFF. The CDR3 nucleotides read TGTGCCAGCTCACTAGGACAGGCCTTATTAAAAGGTGAAGCTTTCTTT.

The chain recombines TRBV7-9 with TRBJ2-2; 7 nucleotides agree with TRBD1. The CDR3 has 15 residues. Germline lookup yields CDR1 SEHNR and CDR2 FQNEAQ (reference sequence). The J segment lost 3 bases and the V segment lost 1 base, leaving 2 bases of the junction unmatched. CDR3 nucleotide sequence: TGTGCCAGCAGCTTAGGCAGGGGGTACACCGGGGAGCTGTTTTTT. Translating gives CASSLGRGYTGELFF.

The chain employs TRBV5-1 and TRBJ2-2; D gene ambiguous. The V gene's germline CDR1 is SGHRS and CDR2 YFSETQ. Trimming took 4 bases from V and 4 from J, leaving 8 bases between them. The CDR3 sequence is 13 residues long. CDR3 bases: TGCGCCAGCAGCGCTTACTTCACCGGGGAGCTGTTTTTT. Translating gives CASSAYFTGELFF. Combining the CDR3 with reference TRBV5-1 and TRBJ2-2 gives the whole variable domain KAGVTQTPRYLIKTRGQQVTLSCSPISGHRSVSWYQQTPGQGLQFLFEYFSETQRNKGNFPGRFSGRQFSNSRSEMNVSTLELGDSALYLCASSAYFTGELFFGEGSRLTVL.

The rearrangement uses TRBV10-3 and TRBJ1-1, with a weak D call TRBD1 (5 bases). Per the germline V gene, CDR1 is ENHRY and CDR2 is SYGVKD. Trimming took 2 bases from V and 4 from J, leaving 8 bases between them. The CDR3 spans 13 residues. The CDR3 reads CAISEQGSTEAFF. The CDR3 nucleotides read TGTGCCATCAGTGAGCAGGGTAGCACTGAAGCTTTCTTT.

The rearrangement links TRBV4-3 to TRBJ1-2; no definite D call. V was cut by 0 bases and J by 8 bases, with 16 bases left in between. The length of the CDR3 is 15 residues. Germline assignment: CDR1 LGHNA and CDR2 YSLEER. The CDR3 sequence is CASSQEKADFRGYTF. In DNA form, the CDR3 reads TGCGCCAGCAGCCAAGAAAAAGCGGATTTCAGGGGCTACACCTTC.

The rearrangement joins TRBV3-1 (or the pseudogene TRBV3-2) to TRBJ1-5; 8 bases match TRBD1. The CDR3 length is 16 residues. Germline V CDR1 and CDR2: LGHDT, YNNKEL (reference sequence). The V gene end was trimmed by 4 bases and the J gene end by 2 bases; junction bases not matched to a gene: 7. CDR3 nucleotide sequence: TGTGCCAGCAGCCCCCAGGGGGCAGAGGGCAATCAGCCCCAGCATTTT. Its protein is CASSPQGAEGNQPQHF.

This sequence joins TRBV5-1 and TRBJ2-7, with unresolved D. The CDR3 is made up of 13 amino acids. Deletions cut 4 bases from V and 6 bases from J, with 14 bases between. Germline CDR1 reads SGHRS; CDR2 reads YFSETQ. CDR3 bases: TGCGCCAGCAGCCATAGTATTCGAGGCGAGCAGTACTTC. As protein: CASSHSIRGEQYF.

This chain links TRBV5-1 with TRBJ2-3, with a possible D match to TRBD1 (6 bases). The CDR3 spans 15 residues. V was shortened by 4 bases and J by 0 bases, with 12 bases between the two germline ends. Germline CDR1 SGHRS, CDR2 YFSETQ. The CDR3 DNA follows: TGCGCCAGCAGCGGGGGCCAGGGTAGCACAGATACGCAGTATTTT. Amino acids: CASSGGQGSTDTQYF.

V and J are TRBV2 and TRBJ2-4; 8 nucleotides agree with TRBD1. J lost 3 bases, V lost 5 bases, and 15 bases had no gene match. From germline, CDR1 is SNHLY and CDR2 FYNNEI. The CDR3 is 18 residues long. DNA of the CDR3: TGTGCCAGCAGTACCCAATTCAGGGGGCGAGAGGGCAAAAACATTCAGTACTTC. This encodes CASSTQFRGREGKNIQYF.

A single count supports this clone. This chain joins TRBV6-1 and TRBJ1-5; D remains ambiguous. The CDR3 contains 13 residues. From germline, CDR1 is MNHNS and CDR2 SASEGT. V dropped 0 bases and J dropped 5 bases, with 5 bases sitting between them. The CDR3 loop is CASSEARYQPQHF. The CDR3 region has the DNA TGTGCCAGCAGTGAAGCCAGGTATCAGCCCCAGCATTTT.

This clone showed up just once. The chain joins TRBV5-6 to TRBJ2-7; 11 bases are a match to TRBD2. The CDR3 consists of 14 residues. The V segment lost 2 bases and the J segment 3 bases; nucleotides outside the gene matches: 1. Germline assignment: CDR1 SGHDT and CDR2 YYEEEE. The CDR3 sequence is CASSLGTSGYEQYF. CDR3 coding DNA: TGTGCCAGCAGCTTAGGGACTAGCGGCTACGAGCAGTACTTC.

Here the CDR3 reads CASSVEGQGASRAFF. For the CDR3, the DNA is TGTGCCAGCAGCGTAGAGGGGCAGGGGGCGAGTCGAGCTTTCTTT. The chain combines TRBV9 with TRBJ1-1; 8 bases align to TRBD1. V lost 0 bases and J lost 10; bases outside the gene matches: 11. Germline V gene sequence: CDR1 SGDLS, CDR2 YYNGEE. This CDR3 spans 15 amino acids.

The V gene is TRBV2, the J gene TRBJ1-1; D perhaps matches TRBD1 (5 bases). CDR3 length: 13 amino acids. V lost 10 bases and J 2 bases, leaving 14 bases between the germline ends. Germline lookup yields CDR1 SNHLY and CDR2 FYNNEI. Here the CDR3 reads CANSWDFNTEAFF. The DNA of the CDR3 is TGTGCCAACTCTTGGGACTTTAACACTGAAGCTTTCTTT.

The V call is TRBV6-2 or TRBV6-3, the J call TRBJ1-1, with a weak D call TRBD1 (5 bases). CDR3 length equals 15 residues. V was cut by 4 bases and J by 1 base, with 13 bases left in between. The germline CDR1 and CDR2 sequences are MNHEY and SVGEGT. CDR3 coding DNA: TGTGCCAGCAGTTGGACGGGGGGTCGGAACACTGAAGCTTTCTTT. It translates to CASSWTGGRNTEAFF.

A single count supports this clone. This chain connects TRBV2 to TRBJ1-1, with D maybe TRBD1 (5 bases). This CDR3 is 14 amino acids long. Germline V lookup: CDR1 SNHLY, CDR2 FYNNEI. Trimming removed 8 bases from V and 0 bases from J, with 13 bases in between. As DNA, the CDR3 is TGTGCCAGCGATGGGGCTCCTATGAACACTGAAGCTTTCTTT. Its protein product is CASDGAPMNTEAFF.

The V gene is TRBV19, the J gene TRBJ2-3; D is undetermined. Trimming removed 5 bases at V and 4 bases at J, with 13 bases between. The CDR3 runs to 14 residues. Germline loops: CDR1 LNHDA, CDR2 SQIVND (reference sequence). The CDR3 DNA reads as TGTGCCAGTAGTCTGGGCCCCCCCCCAGATACGCAGTATTTT. Translated: CASSLGPPPDTQYF.

The rearrangement uses TRBV5-6 and TRBJ1-1, with a weak D call TRBD1 (5 bases). This CDR3 region has 16 residues. Germline loops: CDR1 SGHDT, CDR2 YYEEEE. V was clipped by 0 bases and J by 4 bases, with 16 bases between them. This chain's CDR3 is CASSLGGLRRGTEAFF. CDR3 coding DNA: TGTGCCAGCAGCTTGGGGGGACTGCGAAGGGGCACTGAAGCTTTCTTT.

This clone was seen just once. The chain carries TRBV3-1 (or the pseudogene TRBV3-2) and TRBJ2-3; the D is unclear. Germline V gives CDR1 LGHDT, CDR2 YNNKEL (reference sequence). The CDR3 has 16 amino acids. Between the trimmed V and J ends, which lost 0 bases and 2 bases, there was a span of 12 bases. This chain's CDR3 is CASSQDSGEITDTQYF. CDR3 bases: TGTGCCAGCAGCCAAGATTCTGGAGAAATCACAGATACGCAGTATTTT.

This rearrangement joins TRBV2 to TRBJ1-6, with D tentatively TRBD1 (6 bases). CDR3 size: 14 residues. Germline loops: CDR1 SNHLY, CDR2 FYNNEI. Trimming took 8 bases from V and 3 from J, leaving 11 bases between them. The CDR3 is CASCRGIYNSPLHF. DNA for the CDR3: TGTGCCAGCTGCAGGGGCATCTATAATTCACCCCTCCACTTT.